These 17 T cell receptor beta chains came from one sample sequenced in a study of regulatory T cells in long-lasting Graves disease (dated by TCRdb to about 2021). Library preparation was by multiplex PCR. Sequenced on an Illumina HiSeq 4000. CDR3 regions were amplified by Arm-PCR with iRepertoire HTBI primers to construct TCR beta libraries. TCRdb redid the processing of the public reads, applying fastp at Q25 and MiXCR, and retained in-frame beta chains. Entries that share a CDR3 protein sequence are merged under the most common genes and DNA. This sample has roughly 400,000 distinct CDR3 sequences in its table, and roughly a fifth of those were observed once. The ten biggest clones cover 14% of the sample. The sample's time point, from its label and the paper: persistent/refractory GD, antithyroid drugs over 5 years with positive TRAb. For both TCR sequencing and RNA sequencing, RNA was extracted from PBMCs using TRIzol.

Source: peripheral blood mononuclear cells (PBMCs), taken when the disease was refractory, from a patient treated with antithyroid drugs. The receptor source for this set is a female donor with Graves disease.

The chain is built from TRBV4-1 and TRBJ1-2, with D possibly being TRBD1 (6 bases). CDR3 length: 16 amino acids. Germline V CDR1 and CDR2: MGHRA, YSYEKL. V dropped 0 bases and J dropped 4 bases, with 15 bases sitting between them. The CDR3 region has the DNA TGCGCCAGCAGCCAAGATTTCGGGGGGCGGGCCTATGGCTACACCTTC. It codes for CASSQDFGGRAYGYTF.

In regard to this clonotype: This could be a read error, since a much larger clone is one nucleotide away. The rearrangement uses TRBV2 and TRBJ2-1; D may be TRBD2 (6 bases). The CDR3 extends over 13 amino acids. CDR1 and CDR2 (germline): SNHLY, FYNNEI. CDR3 sequence reads: CAGSEGTQNEQFF. The CDR3 DNA follows: TGTGCCGGCAGTGAAGGGACTCAAAATGAGCAGTTCTTC.

At least ten counts were recorded for this clonotype. This chain's CDR3 is CASSSGWETQYF. The CDR3 DNA is TGTGCCAGCAGTTCGGGGTGGGAGACCCAGTACTTC. The rearrangement links TRBV28 to TRBJ2-5; TRBD2 might be the D (5 bases). This CDR3 has 12 residues. V was pared by 4 bases and J by 5 bases, with 8 bases between. CDR1 is MDHEN and CDR2 is SYDVKM in the germline V gene.

Ten or more counts support this clonotype. The V and J genes are TRBV16 and TRBJ1-2; TRBD1 is a possible D gene (5 bases). Trimming removed 0 bases at V and 4 bases at J, with 21 bases between. From germline, CDR1 is KGHSY and CDR2 FQNENV. This CDR3 has 18 residues. In nucleotides, the CDR3 is TGTGCCAGCAGCCAATCGAACCCGGACACGCATGGCAGCTATGGCTACACCTTC. It translates to CASSQSNPDTHGSYGYTF.

This clonotype came up many times. This chain uses TRBV11-2 with TRBJ2-7; TRBD1 matches 7 bases. The CDR3 extends over 14 amino acids. The germline V gene has CDR1 SGHAT and CDR2 FQNNGV. The trim removed 5 bases at V and 3 bases at J, leaving 7 bases unmatched. The chain's CDR3 is CASSPDRAYYEQYF. In nucleotides, the CDR3 is TGTGCCAGCAGCCCCGACAGGGCTTACTACGAGCAGTACTTC.

This clonotype was seen many times. The chain couples TRBV7-9 to TRBJ1-4; D is ambiguous. V was shortened by 1 base and J by 10 bases, with 4 bases between the two germline ends. The germline CDR1 and CDR2 sequences are SEHNR and FQNEAQ (reference sequence). The CDR3 runs 11 residues. CDR3 amino acids: CASSLERKLFF. DNA for the CDR3: TGTGCCAGCAGCTTAGAACGAAAACTGTTTTTT.

V is TRBV7-2 and J is TRBJ1-3; D remains unclear. The CDR3 covers 13 residues. CDR1 SGHTA and CDR2 FQGNSA come from the germline V gene. The V gene lost 2 bases and the J gene lost 2 bases, with 4 bases spanning the gap. This CDR3 reads CASSLIAGNTIYF. CDR3 nucleotide sequence: TGTGCCAGCAGCTTAATAGCTGGAAACACCATATATTTT.

This clonotype was counted at least ten times. This CDR3 reads CASSLGTSAYNEQFF. DNA of the CDR3: TGTGCCAGCAGCTTAGGGACGTCTGCGTACAATGAGCAGTTCTTC. V gene TRBV11-1 combines with J gene TRBJ2-1, with D hard to call. CDR1 is SGHAT and CDR2 is FQDESV in the germline V gene (reference sequence). Trimming took 1 base from V and 4 from J, leaving 11 bases between them. The CDR3 is 15 amino acids.

In this sample, this clonotype turned up a few times. V and J are TRBV14 and TRBJ2-6, with 10 bases lining up with TRBD1. The CDR3 covers 18 residues. The germline V gene has CDR1 SGHDN and CDR2 FVKESK. The J segment lost 0 bases and the V segment lost 4 bases, leaving 6 bases of the junction unmatched. CDR3 in amino acids: CASSPHGTGDSGANVLTF. The DNA for the CDR3 is TGTGCCAGCAGCCCACACGGGACAGGGGACTCTGGGGCCAACGTCCTGACTTTC.

This clonotype appeared a few times. V is TRBV5-1 and J is TRBJ2-7; unclear D gene. The CDR3 length is 14 residues. Per the germline V gene, CDR1 is SGHRS and CDR2 is YFSETQ. V lost 6 bases, J lost 0 bases, and 13 bases lay in between. CDR3 region: CASTQWGNSYEQYF. In DNA, the CDR3 is TGCGCCAGCACCCAGTGGGGAAACTCCTACGAGCAGTACTTC.

Concerning this clonotype itself: A single base is all that separates this from a far larger clone, so a read error is likely. J is TRBJ1-2 and V is TRBV7-9, with 9 bases identical to TRBD1. Germline V gene lookup returns CDR1 SEHNR and CDR2 FQNEAQ (reference sequence). The CDR3 is made up of 13 amino acids. The CDR3 bases are TGTGCCAGCAGCTTAACAGGGGGCTATGGCAACACCTTC. Protein: CASSLTGGYGNTF.

The chain employs TRBV9 and TRBJ1-6, with TRBD1 identical over 10 bases. CDR1 and CDR2 from the germline V gene are SGDLS and YYNGEE. J was trimmed by 10 bases and V by 3 bases; bases with no gene match: 13. The CDR3 runs 17 residues. CDR3 in amino acids: CASSATPGTGDGSPLHF. CDR3 coding DNA: TGTGCCAGCAGCGCCACCCCCGGGACAGGGGACGGATCACCCCTCCACTTT.

This clonotype was observed many times. The chain joins TRBV24-1 to TRBJ2-5, with 7 bases identical to TRBD1. Per the germline V gene, CDR1 is KGHDR and CDR2 is SFDVKD. V dropped 3 bases and J dropped 0; count of bases not matched to a gene: 3. The CDR3 covers 15 residues. CDR3 nucleotide sequence: TGTGCCACCAGTGATCCGGGACAGTACCAAGAGACCCAGTACTTC. Translated: CATSDPGQYQETQYF.

At least ten counts were recorded for this clonotype. The chain couples TRBV13 to TRBJ2-2; 8 bases match TRBD2. This CDR3 is built from 14 residues. V lost 7 bases to trimming and J lost 8 bases; unmatched junction nucleotides: 9. The germline gives CDR1 PRHDT, CDR2 FYEKMQ (reference sequence). The CDR3 bases are TGTGCCAGCAATAGCGGGAATCTCCCGGGGGAGCTGTTTTTT. Translated: CASNSGNLPGELFF.

This clonotype was recorded at least ten times. The V and J genes are TRBV7-8 and TRBJ2-2, with 9 nucleotides matching TRBD2. V shed 5 bases, J shed 1 base, and the junction held 8 bases outside the gene matches. The CDR3 loop spans 17 amino acids. Germline values: CDR1 SGHVS, CDR2 FQNEAQ. The CDR3 nucleotides are TGTGCCAGCAGCAAAGGGCGGGAGGGCCTGAACACCGGGGAGCTGTTTTTT. Residues: CASSKGREGLNTGELFF.

This clonotype was recorded many times. This chain joins TRBV9 and TRBJ2-5; no clear D gene. V lost 0 bases to trimming and J lost 5 bases, with 11 bases between them. The germline CDR1 and CDR2 sequences are SGDLS and YYNGEE. The CDR3 runs 14 residues. The CDR3, as DNA: TGTGCCAGCAGCGTAGGGTCTTATGACGAGACCCAGTACTTC. Encoded protein: CASSVGSYDETQYF.

This clonotype appeared many times. J is TRBJ2-5 and V is TRBV2; the match to TRBD2 covers 12 bases. The CDR3 is made up of 16 amino acids. In germline, CDR1 is SNHLY, CDR2 FYNNEI. The J segment lost 6 bases and the V segment lost 4 bases, leaving 9 bases of the junction unmatched. CDR3 sequence (DNA): TGTGCCAGCAGTGCCGAGACTAGCGGGAGTCGGAAGACCCAGTACTTC. Translating gives CASSAETSGSRKTQYF.